This T cell receptor beta chain was identified in a study of OX40 agonist ivuxolimab in advanced cancers. Generated by immunoSEQ multiplex PCR, the TCRdb table keeps only in-frame clones and is missing some. The sample yields about 140,000 clones, about 92% seen once. The specimen comprised CD4+ or CD8+ T cells sorted from blood, sampled in a trial of the OX40 agonist ivuxolimab. This TCR was sampled from an adult with an advanced solid tumor such as melanoma, head and neck, liver or kidney cancer.

The CDR3 region is CASSFDSRGYEQYF. The CDR3, as DNA: TGTGCCAGCAGTTTCGACTCTCGTGGCTACGAGCAGTACTTC. The V gene is TRBV6-6, the J gene TRBJ2-7; D call uncertain. Trimming stripped 4 bases from V and 3 bases from J, with 13 bases between. CDR1 MNHNY and CDR2 SVGAGI come from the germline V gene (reference sequence). This CDR3 contains 14 residues.